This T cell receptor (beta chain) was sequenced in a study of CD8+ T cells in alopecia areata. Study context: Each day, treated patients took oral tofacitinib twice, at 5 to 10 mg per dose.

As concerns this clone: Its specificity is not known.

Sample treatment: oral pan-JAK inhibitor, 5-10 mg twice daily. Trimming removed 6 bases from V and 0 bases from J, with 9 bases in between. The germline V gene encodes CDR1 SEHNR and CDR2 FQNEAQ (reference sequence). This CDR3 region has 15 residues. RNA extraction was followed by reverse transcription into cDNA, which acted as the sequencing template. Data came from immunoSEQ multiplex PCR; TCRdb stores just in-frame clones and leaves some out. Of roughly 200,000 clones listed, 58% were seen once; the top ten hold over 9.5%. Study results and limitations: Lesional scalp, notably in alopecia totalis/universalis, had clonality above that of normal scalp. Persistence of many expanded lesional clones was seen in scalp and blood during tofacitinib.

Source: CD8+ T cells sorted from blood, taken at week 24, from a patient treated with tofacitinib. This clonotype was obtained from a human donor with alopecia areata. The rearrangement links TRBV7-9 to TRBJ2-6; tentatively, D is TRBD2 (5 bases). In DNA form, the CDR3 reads TGTGCCAGCAGTCCCGGGATCTCTGGGGCCAACGTCCTGACTTTC. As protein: CASSPGISGANVLTF.